Below are 11 T cell receptor beta chains sequenced from a single sample in a study of T cell responses to AZD1222 COVID-19 vaccine. Assay: immunoSEQ multiplex PCR; the TCRdb copy retains only in-frame clones and omits some. The table includes more than 75,000 clones, about 91% detected once. The sample here was peripheral blood, taken on day 0 of AZD1222 vaccination. The receptor source for this set is an adult in good health.

The chain uses TRBV7-2 and TRBJ1-2; no clear D. In germline, CDR1 is SGHTA, CDR2 FQGNSA. The CDR3 runs 14 residues. Trimming removed 5 bases at V and 4 bases at J, with 14 bases between. This CDR3 is CASSDFVVVYGYTF. The CDR3 DNA sequence: TGTGCCAGCAGCGACTTTGTAGTTGTCTATGGCTACACCTTC.

The V gene is TRBV28, the J gene TRBJ2-5; 9 bases fit TRBD1. The trim removed 11 bases at V and 6 bases at J, leaving 10 bases unmatched. The V gene's germline CDR1 is MDHEN and CDR2 SYDVKM. The CDR3 runs to 13 residues. The CDR3 coding sequence is TGTGCCTGGGGGGGGACAGGGTCGCAGACCCAGTACTTC. The encoded protein is CAWGGTGSQTQYF.

The J gene is TRBJ2-7, the V gene TRBV7-9, with 10 bases lining up with TRBD2. V shed 11 bases, J shed 5 bases, and the junction held 18 bases outside the gene matches. Germline V gives CDR1 SEHNR, CDR2 FQNEAQ (reference sequence). The CDR3 totals 16 residues. CDR3 residues: CASPPPRASGSHEQYF. As DNA, the CDR3 is TGTGCCTCCCCTCCTCCCAGGGCTAGCGGGAGCCACGAGCAGTACTTC.

The V and J genes are TRBV4-1 and TRBJ2-2; D gene uncertain. The germline V gene encodes CDR1 MGHRA and CDR2 YSYEKL. The CDR3 is made up of 15 amino acids. V was clipped by 0 bases and J by 6 bases, with 11 bases between them. CDR3 in amino acids: CASSQDGDLAGELFF. In DNA form, the CDR3 reads TGCGCCAGCAGCCAAGATGGCGACCTGGCCGGGGAGCTGTTTTTT.

The gene calls are TRBV1 and TRBJ2-1; TRBD2, the D gene given by the table, was not confirmed from the DNA. TRBV1 is recorded as a pseudogene. CDR3 length: 19 amino acids. The CDR3 DNA sequence: TGCACCAGCAGCCAGGACCCAGCGGAGCGGGAAAGCTCCTACAATGAGCAGTTCTTC. This gives the protein CTSSQDPAERESSYNEQFF.

This chain links TRBV19 with TRBJ2-7, with a possible D match to TRBD2 (5 bases). V was clipped by 3 bases and J by 3 bases, with 15 bases between them. The CDR3 runs to 15 residues. Germline V gene lookup returns CDR1 LNHDA and CDR2 SQIVND (reference sequence). The CDR3 region has the DNA TGTGCCAGTAGTATCGCGGGCCCTGGCGACTACGAGCAGTACTTC. As protein: CASSIAGPGDYEQYF.

This chain connects TRBV10-1 to TRBJ2-7; 7 positions match TRBD2. The CDR3 has 13 residues. V shed 8 bases, J shed 2 bases, and the junction held 6 bases outside the gene matches. Germline CDR1 WNHNN, CDR2 SYGVQD (reference sequence). The CDR3 sequence is CASGEGTTYEQYF. Here the CDR3 DNA reads TGCGCCAGCGGGGAGGGAACAACCTACGAGCAGTACTTC.

The chain has TRBV2 and TRBJ2-7; 7 nucleotides align to TRBD1. This CDR3 is built from 13 residues. Germline lookup yields CDR1 SNHLY and CDR2 FYNNEI. V shed 7 bases, J shed 3 bases, and the junction held 6 bases outside the gene matches. CDR3 in amino acids: CASTLRQGYEQYF. As DNA, the CDR3 is TGTGCCAGCACTCTGAGACAGGGCTACGAGCAGTACTTC.

The chain is built from TRBV4-2 and TRBJ2-3; 7 bases agree with TRBD2. The ends lost 0 bases at V and 6 bases at J; junction bases unmatched: 12. This CDR3 is built from 17 residues. Germline CDR1 reads LGHNA; CDR2 reads YNFKEQ. The CDR3 reads CASSQDWLGDSGDTQYF. The CDR3 region has the DNA TGTGCCAGCAGCCAAGATTGGCTGGGGGATAGCGGGGATACGCAGTATTTT.

This clone has only a few counts. This rearrangement joins TRBV7-3 to TRBJ2-5; D is uncertain. The CDR3 is made up of 15 amino acids. CDR1 and CDR2 from the germline V gene are SGHTA and FQGTGA. V was trimmed by 2 bases and J by 2 bases, leaving 12 bases between them. The DNA for the CDR3 is TGTGCCAGCAGCTTAGGTGGGGTTCTACAAGAGACCCAGTACTTC. Translation gives CASSLGGVLQETQYF.

The chain uses TRBV29-1 and TRBJ1-1; D remains unclear. V gave up 7 bases and J gave up 0 bases, with 9 bases separating them. Germline V lookup: CDR1 SQVTM, CDR2 ANQGSEA. This CDR3 contains 12 residues. The CDR3 loop reads CSALRLNTEAFF. The CDR3 nucleotides read TGCAGCGCCCTCAGATTGAACACTGAAGCTTTCTTT.